Listed here are 2 T cell receptor beta chains from one sample, sequenced in a study of blood T cell repertoires in COVID-19. The data were produced by immunoSEQ multiplex PCR, yet TCRdb's version contains in-frame clones alone and is incomplete. The profile shows 100,000 to 120,000 clones, around 84% of them singletons. Material: peripheral blood. The source is a man aged 40-55 years with acute or convalescent COVID-19.

This chain links TRBV3-1 (or the pseudogene TRBV3-2) with TRBJ2-3; 7 positions match TRBD1. Losses at the gene ends were 0 bases for V and 2 bases for J; bases not matched to a gene: 11. This CDR3 is 18 amino acids long. Germline V gives CDR1 LGHDT, CDR2 YNNKEL (reference sequence). This CDR3 reads CASSQEGGLVTSTDTQYF. The CDR3 nucleotides read TGTGCCAGCAGCCAAGAAGGGGGCCTAGTCACCTCCACAGATACGCAGTATTTT.

The J gene is TRBJ2-7, the V gene TRBV19; D possibly corresponds to TRBD1 (6 bases). Germline-derived CDR1 and CDR2 are LNHDA and SQIVND (reference sequence). This CDR3 comprises 13 residues. Trimming removed 8 bases at V and 2 bases at J, with 13 bases between. The CDR3 here is CASAPGTPYEQYF. Written as DNA, the CDR3 is TGTGCCAGTGCACCCGGGACACCCTACGAGCAGTACTTC.